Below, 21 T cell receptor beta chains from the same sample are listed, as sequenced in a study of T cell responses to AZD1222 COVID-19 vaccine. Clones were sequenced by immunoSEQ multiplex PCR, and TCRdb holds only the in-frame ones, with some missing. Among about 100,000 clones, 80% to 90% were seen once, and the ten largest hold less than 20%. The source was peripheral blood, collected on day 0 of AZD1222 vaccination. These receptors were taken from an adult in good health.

CDR3 DNA sequence: TGTGCCAGCAGCTTGGCTCGGCACTCGGGAGATACGCAGTATTTT. This encodes CASSLARHSGDTQYF. This rearrangement joins TRBV5-4 to TRBJ2-3, with D hard to call. The V gene's germline CDR1 is SGHNT and CDR2 YYREEE (reference sequence). Trimming left V 0 bases short and J 5 bases short, with 13 bases between. The CDR3 is made up of 15 amino acids.

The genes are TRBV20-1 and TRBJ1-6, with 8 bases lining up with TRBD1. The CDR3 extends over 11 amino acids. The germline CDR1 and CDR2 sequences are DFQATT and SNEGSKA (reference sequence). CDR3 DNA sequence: TGCAGCGTGACAGGGGCCACACCCCTCCACTTT. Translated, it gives CSVTGATPLHF.

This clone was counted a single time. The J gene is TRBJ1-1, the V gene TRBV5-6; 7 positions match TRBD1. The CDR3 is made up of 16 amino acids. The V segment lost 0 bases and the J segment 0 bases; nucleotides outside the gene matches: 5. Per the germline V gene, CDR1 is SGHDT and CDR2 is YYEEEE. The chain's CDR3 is CASSLGGTGVNTEAFF. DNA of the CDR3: TGTGCCAGCAGCTTGGGCGGTACAGGGGTGAACACTGAAGCTTTCTTT.

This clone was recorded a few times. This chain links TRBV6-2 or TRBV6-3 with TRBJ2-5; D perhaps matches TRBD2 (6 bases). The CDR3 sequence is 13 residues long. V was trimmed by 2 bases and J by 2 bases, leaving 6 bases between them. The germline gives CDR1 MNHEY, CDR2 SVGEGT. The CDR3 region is CASSYAGQETQYF. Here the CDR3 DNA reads TGTGCCAGCAGTTACGCGGGGCAAGAGACCCAGTACTTC.

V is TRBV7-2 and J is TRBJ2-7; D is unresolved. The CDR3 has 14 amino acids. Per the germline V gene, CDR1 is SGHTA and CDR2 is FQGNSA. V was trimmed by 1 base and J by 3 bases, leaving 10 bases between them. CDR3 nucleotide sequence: TGTGCCAGCAGCTTAGAAGGTGCGAACTACGAGCAGTACTTC. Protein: CASSLEGANYEQYF.

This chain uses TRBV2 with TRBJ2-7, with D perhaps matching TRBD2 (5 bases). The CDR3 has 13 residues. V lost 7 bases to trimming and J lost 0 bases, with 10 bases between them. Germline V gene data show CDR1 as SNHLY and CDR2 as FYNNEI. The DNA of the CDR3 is TGTGCCAGCACCGAAGGACTCTCCTACGAGCAGTACTTC. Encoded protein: CASTEGLSYEQYF.

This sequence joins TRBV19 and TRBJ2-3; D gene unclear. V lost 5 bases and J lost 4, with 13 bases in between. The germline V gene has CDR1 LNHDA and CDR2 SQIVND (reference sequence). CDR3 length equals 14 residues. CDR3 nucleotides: TGTGCCAGTAGTTCAACGGTGAAGGCAGATACGCAGTATTTT. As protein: CASSSTVKADTQYF. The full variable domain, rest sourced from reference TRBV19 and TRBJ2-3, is DGGITQSPKYLFRKEGQNVTLSCEQNLNHDAMYWYRQDPGQGLRLIYYSQIVNDFQKGDIAEGYSVSREKKESFPLTVTSAQKNPTAFYLCASSSTVKADTQYFGPGTRLTVL.

This CDR3 reads CASSLFVPGLHSGYTF. DNA for the CDR3: TGTGCCAGCAGCTTATTTGTTCCGGGGTTGCATTCTGGCTACACCTTC. This rearrangement joins TRBV7-8 to TRBJ1-2; D is unresolved. Germline-derived CDR1 and CDR2 are SGHVS and FQNEAQ. V lost 2 bases and J lost 7, with 20 bases in between. The CDR3 runs 16 residues. Combining the CDR3 with reference TRBV7-8 and TRBJ1-2 gives the whole variable domain GAGVSQSPRYKVAKRGQDVALRCDPISGHVSLFWYQQALGQGPEFLTYFQNEAQLDKSGLPSDRFFAERPEGSVSTLKIQRTQQEDSAVYLCASSLFVPGLHSGYTFGSGTRLTVV.

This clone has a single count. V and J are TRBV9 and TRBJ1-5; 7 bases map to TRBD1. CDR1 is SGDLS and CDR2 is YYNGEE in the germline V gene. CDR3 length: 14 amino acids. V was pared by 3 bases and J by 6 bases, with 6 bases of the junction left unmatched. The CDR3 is CASSEQGTTQPQHF. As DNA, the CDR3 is TGTGCCAGCAGCGAACAGGGGACCACTCAGCCCCAGCATTTT.

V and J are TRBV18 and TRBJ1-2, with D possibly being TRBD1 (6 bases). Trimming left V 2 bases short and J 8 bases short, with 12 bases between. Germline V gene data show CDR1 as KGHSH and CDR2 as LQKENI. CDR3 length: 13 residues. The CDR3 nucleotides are TGTGCCAGCTCACCAAACAGGGTGGGCGGCTACACCTTC. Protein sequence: CASSPNRVGGYTF. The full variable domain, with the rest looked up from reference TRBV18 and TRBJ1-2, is NAGVMQNPRHLVRRRGQEARLRCSPMKGHSHVYWYRQLPEEGLKFMVYLQKENIIDESGMPKERFSAEFPKEGPSILRIQQVVRGDSAAYFCASSPNRVGGYTFGSGTRLTVV.

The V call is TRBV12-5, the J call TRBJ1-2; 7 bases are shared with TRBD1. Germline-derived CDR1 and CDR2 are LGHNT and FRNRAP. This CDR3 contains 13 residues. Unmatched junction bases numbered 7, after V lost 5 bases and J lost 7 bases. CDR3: CASGAKGAGGYTF. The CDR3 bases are TGTGCTAGTGGTGCCAAGGGGGCCGGTGGCTACACCTTC.

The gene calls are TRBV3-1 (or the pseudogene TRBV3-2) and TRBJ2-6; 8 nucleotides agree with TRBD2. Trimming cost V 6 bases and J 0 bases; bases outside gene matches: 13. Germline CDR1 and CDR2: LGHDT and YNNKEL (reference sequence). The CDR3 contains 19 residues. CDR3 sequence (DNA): TGTGCCAGCAGAAGGGGGTCTAGCGGGTACCTCTCTGGGGCCAACGTCCTGACTTTC. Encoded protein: CASRRGSSGYLSGANVLTF.

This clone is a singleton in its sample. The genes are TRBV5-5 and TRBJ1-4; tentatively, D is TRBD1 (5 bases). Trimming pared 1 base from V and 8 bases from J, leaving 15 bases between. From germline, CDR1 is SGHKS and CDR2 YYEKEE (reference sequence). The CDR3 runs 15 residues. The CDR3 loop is CASSLMGRDDEKLFF. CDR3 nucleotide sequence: TGTGCCAGCAGCTTGATGGGCAGGGACGACGAAAAACTGTTTTTT.

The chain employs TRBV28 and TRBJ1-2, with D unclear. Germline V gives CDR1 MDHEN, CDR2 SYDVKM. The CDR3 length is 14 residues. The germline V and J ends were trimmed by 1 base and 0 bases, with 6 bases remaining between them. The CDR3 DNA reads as TGTGCCAGCAGTTTATTACGGCCTAACTATGGCTACACCTTC. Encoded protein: CASSLLRPNYGYTF.

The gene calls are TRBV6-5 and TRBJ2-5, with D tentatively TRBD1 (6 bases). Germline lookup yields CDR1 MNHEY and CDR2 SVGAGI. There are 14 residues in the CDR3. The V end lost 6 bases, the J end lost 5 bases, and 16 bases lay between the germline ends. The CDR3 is CASSLMGAFETQYF. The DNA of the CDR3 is TGTGCCAGCAGCCTAATGGGGGCCTTCGAGACCCAGTACTTC.

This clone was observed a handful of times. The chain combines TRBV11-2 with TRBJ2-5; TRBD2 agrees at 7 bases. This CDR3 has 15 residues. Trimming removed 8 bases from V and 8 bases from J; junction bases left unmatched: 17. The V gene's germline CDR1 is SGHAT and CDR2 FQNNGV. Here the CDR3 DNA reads TGTGCCAGCTCCCCCGGTACTAGCGAGTCCGTAACCCAGTACTTC. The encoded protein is CASSPGTSESVTQYF.

Written as DNA, the CDR3 is TGTGCCAGCAGCTTGGATGTGGGTCCTGGAAACACCATATATTTT. This codes for CASSLDVGPGNTIYF. This chain connects TRBV5-4 to TRBJ1-3; D unclear. The CDR3 length is 15 residues. Germline CDR1 is SGHNT and CDR2 is YYREEE (reference sequence). V was clipped by 0 bases and J by 2 bases, with 9 bases between them.

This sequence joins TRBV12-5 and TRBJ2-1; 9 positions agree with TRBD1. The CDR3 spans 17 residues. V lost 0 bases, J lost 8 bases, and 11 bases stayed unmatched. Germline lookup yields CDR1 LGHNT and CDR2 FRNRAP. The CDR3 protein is CASGLVLQQGAYHEQFF. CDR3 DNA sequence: TGTGCTAGTGGTTTGGTACTTCAACAGGGGGCTTACCATGAGCAGTTCTTC.

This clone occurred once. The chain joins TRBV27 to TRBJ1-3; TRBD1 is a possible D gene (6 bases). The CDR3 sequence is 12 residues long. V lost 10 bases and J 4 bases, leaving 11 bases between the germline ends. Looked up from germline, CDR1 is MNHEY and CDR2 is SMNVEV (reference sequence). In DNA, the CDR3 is TGTGCCACACAGGGAATCGGAAACACCATATATTTT. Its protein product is CATQGIGNTIYF.

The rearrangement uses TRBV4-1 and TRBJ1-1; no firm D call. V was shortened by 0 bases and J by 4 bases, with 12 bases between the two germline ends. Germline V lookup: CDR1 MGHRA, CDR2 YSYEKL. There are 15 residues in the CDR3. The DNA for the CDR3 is TGCGCCAGCAGCCAAGAAAACCTACGAGGCACTGAAGCTTTCTTT. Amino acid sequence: CASSQENLRGTEAFF.

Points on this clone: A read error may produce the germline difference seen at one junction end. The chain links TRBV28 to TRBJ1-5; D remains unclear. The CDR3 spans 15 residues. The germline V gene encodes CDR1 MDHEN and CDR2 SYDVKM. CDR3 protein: CVSSLAQDPNQPQHF. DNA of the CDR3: TGTGTCAGCAGTCTGGCCCAGGATCCCAATCAGCCCCAGCATTTT.